Below, 20 T cell receptor beta chains from the same sample are listed, as sequenced in a study of blood T cells in healthy people across ages. The use of a sample-barcoded 5' primer and a J-beta primer mix characterized a second PCR of about 6 to 12 cycles. TCRdb processed the 5' RACE reads anew with MiXCR; each CDR3 protein has one entry. Of around 1,500,000 distinct CDR3 sequences in the sample, about 43% were seen once. Sequencing was performed on blood. The receptors stem from a woman aged 18-35 years in good health.

This clonotype was detected a few times. The chain recombines TRBV9 with TRBJ2-3; possibly TRBD2 for D (5 bases). This CDR3 region has 15 residues. Germline CDR1 and CDR2: SGDLS and YYNGEE. Deletions cut 1 base from V and 5 bases from J, with 14 bases between. CDR3 coding DNA: TGTGCCAGCAGCGTACAATCGGCAGGAGGAGATACGCAGTATTTT. Amino acid sequence: CASSVQSAGGDTQYF.

CDR3 loop: CASQIQGSGELFF. DNA of the CDR3: TGTGCCAGCCAAATACAGGGTTCCGGGGAGCTGTTTTTT. J is TRBJ2-2 and V is TRBV7-2; weak D call: TRBD1 (6 bases). CDR3 length: 13 amino acids. Trimming removed 8 bases at V and 6 bases at J, with 13 bases between. Germline-derived CDR1 and CDR2 are SGHTA and FQGNSA.

This clonotype was seen ten or more times. Here the CDR3 reads CASSLVPYNEQFF. The CDR3 DNA follows: TGTGCCAGCAGCTTAGTCCCCTACAATGAGCAGTTCTTC. The rearrangement links TRBV11-2 to TRBJ2-1; D is uncertain. Germline lookup yields CDR1 SGHAT and CDR2 FQNNGV. The CDR3 contains 13 residues. Trimming left V 1 base short and J 2 bases short, with 3 bases between.

This clonotype was seen more than once but under ten times. This chain connects TRBV5-6 to TRBJ1-4; possible D gene TRBD1, 6 bases. V gave up 5 bases and J gave up 8 bases, with 19 bases separating them. The CDR3 consists of 15 residues. Germline V lookup: CDR1 SGHDT, CDR2 YYEEEE. In DNA, the CDR3 is TGTGCCAGCAGATACGCGAAGACAGGAGAGGAAAAACTGTTTTTT. Its protein product is CASRYAKTGEEKLFF. Full variable domain (outside the CDR3, taken from reference TRBV5-6 and TRBJ1-4): DAGVTQSPTHLIKTRGQQVTLRCSPKSGHDTVSWYQQALGQGPQFIFQYYEEEERQRGNFPDRFSGHQFPNYSSELNVNALLLGDSALYLCASRYAKTGEEKLFFGSGTQLSVL.

V gene TRBV5-1 combines with J gene TRBJ2-1; TRBD2 aligns across 7 bases. Gene TRBJ2-7 matches the end of the DNA better, so the J call may be wrong. In germline, CDR1 is SGHRS, CDR2 YFSETQ. This CDR3 is 14 amino acids long. Here the CDR3 reads CASFERAGVNEQYF. CDR3 nucleotide sequence: TGCGCCAGCTTCGAAAGGGCGGGAGTCAATGAGCAGTACTTC.

This clonotype is a singleton in its sample. At one boundary the junction diverges from the germline segment, which might be a read error. The CDR3 sequence: CASGLAGTSGQNEQYF. The CDR3 nucleotides read TGTGCCAGCGGCTTAGCGGGGACTAGCGGTCAAAATGAGCAGTACTTC. The V call is TRBV7-2, the J call TRBJ2-5; TRBD2 matches at 11 bases. The CDR3 has 16 amino acids. The germline CDR1 and CDR2 sequences are SGHTA and FQGNSA.

This chain uses TRBV4-2 with TRBJ2-7, with 10 positions matching TRBD2. V was clipped by 0 bases and J by 7 bases; unmatched bases: 9. The CDR3 is made up of 16 amino acids. Germline V gene lookup returns CDR1 LGHNA and CDR2 YNFKEQ. CDR3 sequence reads: CASSQEPASGRREQYF. The CDR3, as DNA: TGTGCCAGCAGCCAAGAGCCGGCTAGCGGGAGAAGGGAGCAGTACTTC.

Only a few counts were recorded for this clonotype. The chain joins TRBV10-3 to TRBJ2-3, with D perhaps assigned TRBD1 or TRBD2 (6 bases each). The germline gives CDR1 ENHRY, CDR2 SYGVKD. V lost 6 bases, J lost 0 bases, and 13 bases lay in between. This CDR3 spans 15 amino acids. This chain's CDR3 is CAIRGGTTSTDTQYF. The CDR3 nucleotides read TGTGCCATCAGAGGGGGGACAACTAGCACAGATACGCAGTATTTT.

This sequence joins TRBV6-6 and TRBJ2-5, with unresolved D. V lost 5 bases and J lost 5, with 9 bases in between. The CDR3 length is 12 residues. Germline V lookup: CDR1 MNHNY, CDR2 SVGAGI (reference sequence). In DNA form, the CDR3 reads TGTGCCAGCAGTCGATCGGAGGAGACCCAGTACTTC. Amino acids: CASSRSEETQYF.

This clonotype was seen at least ten times. The CDR3 protein is CASSLGSYNEQYF. CDR3 DNA sequence: TGTGCCAGCAGCTTAGGCTCCTACAATGAGCAGTACTTC. V is TRBV7-2 and J is TRBJ2-1; D is uncertain. The DNA end lines up better with TRBJ2-7; the J call may be wrong. This CDR3 comprises 13 residues. From germline, CDR1 is SGHTA and CDR2 FQGNSA.

This clonotype was seen once. The chain carries TRBV5-1 and TRBJ2-5; D tentatively fits TRBD1 or TRBD2 (6 bases each). V dropped 2 bases and J dropped 11 bases, with 22 bases sitting between them. The CDR3 length is 15 residues. The germline gives CDR1 SGHRS, CDR2 YFSETQ. CDR3 in DNA: TGCGCCAGCAGCTTCGGGGGCCACCGTAGTAATGAGCAGTACTTC. Amino acids: CASSFGGHRSNEQYF.

This clonotype came up a few times. The V and J genes are TRBV27 and TRBJ2-3; 10 nucleotides match TRBD2. The length of the CDR3 is 16 residues. The V segment lost 1 base and the J segment 5 bases; nucleotides outside the gene matches: 6. Germline CDR1 reads MNHEY; CDR2 reads SMNVEV (reference sequence). The CDR3 loop reads CASSLWSGRAEDTQYF. CDR3 bases: TGTGCCAGCAGTTTATGGAGCGGGAGGGCCGAAGATACGCAGTATTTT.

Only a few counts were recorded for this clonotype. The V gene is TRBV2, the J gene TRBJ1-2; D remains ambiguous. CDR1 and CDR2 from the germline V gene are SNHLY and FYNNEI. V was cut by 3 bases and J by 8 bases, with 4 bases left in between. The CDR3 is made up of 10 amino acids. The DNA of the CDR3 is TGTGCCAGCAGTGATCCCGGCTACACCTTC. Its translation: CASSDPGYTF.

V usage is TRBV4-1 and J usage is TRBJ2-7; D not certain. This CDR3 has 15 residues. The germline V gene has CDR1 MGHRA and CDR2 YSYEKL. V lost 0 bases, J lost 0 bases, and 9 bases lay in between. The CDR3 bases are TGCGCCAGCAGCCAAGATGTCCGATACTCCTACGAGCAGTACTTC. This sequence encodes CASSQDVRYSYEQYF.

This clonotype was seen more than once but under ten times. V usage is TRBV2 and J usage is TRBJ1-6; TRBD1 agrees at 9 bases. Germline CDR1 reads SNHLY; CDR2 reads FYNNEI. The V segment lost 10 bases and the J segment 10 bases; nucleotides outside the gene matches: 8. The CDR3 contains 13 residues. The CDR3 DNA reads TGTGCCACCCATCCCGGGACAGGGTCACCCCTCCACTTT. Its translation is CATHPGTGSPLHF.

This clonotype was recorded many times. This rearrangement joins TRBV18 to TRBJ2-7; the D gene is possibly TRBD1 (6 bases). The length of the CDR3 is 15 residues. The germline V gene has CDR1 KGHSH and CDR2 LQKENI. V was shortened by 2 bases and J by 2 bases, with 13 bases between the two germline ends. The DNA of the CDR3 is TGTGCCAGCTCACCAGGAGCAGGGGTAACCTACGAGCAGTACTTC. This encodes CASSPGAGVTYEQYF.

This clonotype has more than one count but fewer than ten. The V and J genes are TRBV4-1 and TRBJ2-7; perhaps TRBD2 as D (7 bases). The CDR3 spans 16 residues. In germline, CDR1 is MGHRA, CDR2 YSYEKL. Between the trimmed V and J ends, which lost 1 base and 7 bases, there was a span of 20 bases. CDR3 sequence (DNA): TGCGCCAGCAGCCAAGTACCTAGCGGAGATAGGGGGGAGCAGTACTTC. It codes for CASSQVPSGDRGEQYF.

The gene calls are TRBV10-3 and TRBJ2-3; possible D gene TRBD2, 6 bases. The CDR3 runs to 17 residues. Trimming took 6 bases from V and 2 from J, leaving 21 bases between them. Germline values: CDR1 ENHRY, CDR2 SYGVKD. CDR3 nucleotides: TGTGCCATCAGGGGTACCCCGGGACTCCGAAACACAGATACGCAGTATTTT. This codes for CAIRGTPGLRNTDTQYF.

In its sample, this clonotype was seen a few times. One end of the junction varies from germline; a read error may be responsible. The V gene is TRBV5-1, the J gene TRBJ1-1; D ambiguous. CDR3 length: 14 residues. The V gene's germline CDR1 is SGHRS and CDR2 YFSETQ. The CDR3 here is CASSLAVGNTEAFF. The CDR3 DNA reads TGTGCCAGCAGTTTAGCGGTGGGGAACACTGAAGCTTTCTTT. Drawing the rest from reference TRBV5-1 and TRBJ1-1, the complete variable domain is KAGVTQTPRYLIKTRGQQVTLSCSPISGHRSVSWYQQTPGQGLQFLFEYFSETQRNKGNFPGRFSGRQFSNSRSEMNVSTLELGDSALYLCASSLAVGNTEAFFGQGTRLTVV.

V usage is TRBV6-1 and J usage is TRBJ1-2, with TRBD1 as a possible D gene (5 bases). This CDR3 region has 15 residues. V was clipped by 6 bases and J by 1 base, with 15 bases between them. CDR1 and CDR2 (germline): MNHNS, SASEGT. The DNA of the CDR3 is TGTGCCAGCAGCCCAGACAGAGACCTTAACTATGGCTACACCTTC. It codes for CASSPDRDLNYGYTF.